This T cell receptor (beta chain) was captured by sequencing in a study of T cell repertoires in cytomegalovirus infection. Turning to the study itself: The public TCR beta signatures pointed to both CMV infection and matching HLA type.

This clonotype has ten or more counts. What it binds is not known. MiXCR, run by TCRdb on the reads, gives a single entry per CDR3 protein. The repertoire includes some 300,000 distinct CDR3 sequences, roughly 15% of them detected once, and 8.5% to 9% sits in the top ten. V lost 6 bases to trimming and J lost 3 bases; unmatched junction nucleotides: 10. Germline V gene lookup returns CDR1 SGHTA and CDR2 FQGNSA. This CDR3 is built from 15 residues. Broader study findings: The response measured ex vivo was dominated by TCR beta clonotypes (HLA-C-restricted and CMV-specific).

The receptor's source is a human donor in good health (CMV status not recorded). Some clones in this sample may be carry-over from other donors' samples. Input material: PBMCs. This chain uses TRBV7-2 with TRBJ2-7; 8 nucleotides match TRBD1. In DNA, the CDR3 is TGTGCCAGCAGTTCAGTCGGGACAGGATTCTACGAGCAGTACTTC. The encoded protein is CASSSVGTGFYEQYF.